Presented here are 24 T cell receptor beta chains from one specimen sequenced in a study of OX40 agonist ivuxolimab in advanced cancers. Receptor libraries were prepared by the immunoSEQ multiplex PCR assay. TCRdb provides this immuneACCESS table in a form limited to in-frame rearrangements. Some clones are lacking; in checked studies, under half of them reflect an unresolved V gene, and why the rest are absent is not known. For this sample there are around 45,000 clones; approximately 82% appear just once. The leading ten clones occupy 2.6% of the sample. Specimen: CD4+ or CD8+ T cells sorted from blood, collected in a trial of the OX40 agonist ivuxolimab. The receptors derive from an adult with an advanced solid tumor such as melanoma, head and neck, liver or kidney cancer.

In its sample, this clone was seen once. The rearrangement uses TRBV6-1 and TRBJ1-2; the match to TRBD1 covers 8 bases. J was trimmed by 3 bases and V by 7 bases; bases with no gene match: 4. CDR3 length: 13 residues. CDR1 and CDR2 (germline): MNHNS, SASEGT. CDR3 region: CASILTGDYGYTF. CDR3 nucleotide sequence: TGTGCCAGCATTTTGACAGGGGACTATGGCTACACCTTC.

The J gene is TRBJ2-5, the V gene TRBV6-1; D is possibly TRBD1 or TRBD2 (5 bases each). V gave up 6 bases and J gave up 4 bases, with 12 bases separating them. The CDR3 runs 13 residues. Germline CDR1 reads MNHNS; CDR2 reads SASEGT. The CDR3 protein is CASSRERGETQYF. CDR3 nucleotide sequence: TGTGCCAGCAGCAGAGAGAGGGGAGAGACCCAGTACTTC.

This chain links TRBV7-8 with TRBJ2-1, with D unresolved. CDR1 SGHVS and CDR2 FQNEAQ come from the germline V gene. V was shortened by 7 bases and J by 0 bases, with 13 bases between the two germline ends. This CDR3 spans 15 amino acids. DNA for the CDR3: TGTGCCAGCACCCCTTGGGCGGACTCCTACAATGAGCAGTTCTTC. Its protein is CASTPWADSYNEQFF.

This clone was seen a handful of times. CDR3 amino acids: CASSLMPPLAGSRDEQFF. Here the CDR3 DNA reads TGTGCCAGCAGCTTAATGCCGCCTTTAGCGGGGTCTCGGGATGAGCAGTTCTTC. This chain joins TRBV7-2 and TRBJ2-1; 8 nucleotides line up with TRBD2. After removal of 2 bases from V and 8 bases from J, the junction contained 17 bases not matched to a gene. Germline V CDR1 and CDR2: SGHTA, FQGNSA. The CDR3 has 18 amino acids.

J is TRBJ2-5 and V is TRBV11-2; perhaps D is TRBD1 or TRBD2 (6 bases each). CDR1 is SGHAT, CDR2 FQNNGV, per germline. With 5 bases removed from V and 4 bases from J, the gap between germline ends came to 14 bases. The CDR3 runs to 14 residues. CDR3 nucleotides: TGTGCCAGCAGCCGGCGTGGGGGGCTAGAGACCCAGTACTTC. This sequence encodes CASSRRGGLETQYF.

The chain recombines TRBV11-3 with TRBJ2-1; the D is unclear. The CDR3 length is 13 residues. CDR1 is SGHNT and CDR2 is YENEEA in the germline V gene. V was shortened by 5 bases and J by 3 bases, with 8 bases between the two germline ends. CDR3 amino acids: CASSTGLYNEQFF. The CDR3, as DNA: TGTGCCAGCAGCACCGGCCTCTACAATGAGCAGTTCTTC.

The V and J genes are TRBV11-2 and TRBJ1-6; unclear D gene. CDR3 length equals 15 residues. The V end was cut by 7 bases, the J end by 0 bases, with 10 bases between. Germline assignment: CDR1 SGHAT and CDR2 FQNNGV. The CDR3 nucleotides are TGTGCCAGCACCAATGACCCCTCCTATAATTCACCCCTCCACTTT. It yields the protein CASTNDPSYNSPLHF.

V and J are TRBV23-1 and TRBJ1-4; D not resolved. TRBV23-1 is identified as an open reading frame with a role that is uncertain. CDR3 length equals 16 residues. V lost 0 bases, J lost 8 bases, and 16 bases lay in between. The CDR3 nucleotides read TGCGCCAGCAGTCAATCGACCCGGGCCTTGGGGGAAAAACTGTTTTTT. It codes for CASSQSTRALGEKLFF.

The rearrangement joins TRBV6-5 to TRBJ2-6; the D is unclear. CDR1 and CDR2 (germline): MNHEY, SVGAGI. Trimming took off 6 bases at V and 3 bases at J, with 6 bases between the two ends. The CDR3 length is 13 residues. CDR3 coding DNA: TGTGCCAGCAGGCTAAGTGGGGCCAACGTCCTGACTTTC. Amino acids: CASRLSGANVLTF.

The chain employs TRBV18 and TRBJ1-4; no clear D. Germline V gene sequence: CDR1 KGHSH, CDR2 LQKENI. The CDR3 is 15 amino acids. Deletions cut 2 bases from V and 11 bases from J, with 18 bases between. As DNA, the CDR3 is TGTGCCAGCTCACCATCGATCGACGGAGTGGGGAAACTGTTTTTT. It translates to CASSPSIDGVGKLFF. The whole variable domain, filled in from reference TRBV18 and TRBJ1-4, reads NAGVMQNPRHLVRRRGQEARLRCSPMKGHSHVYWYRQLPEEGLKFMVYLQKENIIDESGMPKERFSAEFPKEGPSILRIQQVVRGDSAAYFCASSPSIDGVGKLFFGSGTQLSVL.

The CDR3 sequence: CASRSSSGPQHF. The CDR3 DNA sequence: TGTGCCAGCCGATCATCGTCCGGGCCCCAGCATTTT. This sequence joins TRBV6-1 and TRBJ1-5; D gene uncertain. Deletions cut 8 bases from V and 9 bases from J, with 14 bases between. Per germline, CDR1 MNHNS and CDR2 SASEGT. This CDR3 is built from 12 residues.

A remark on this clone: Germline and junction disagree at one end, which may indicate a read error. The chain recombines TRBV11-2 with TRBJ2-2; the match to TRBD2 covers 8 bases. Germline V gene sequence: CDR1 SGHAT, CDR2 FQNNGV. The CDR3 runs 15 residues. The CDR3 protein is CASSLAGIDTGELFF. The DNA for the CDR3 is TGTGCCAGCAGTTTAGCGGGGATCGACACCGGGGAGCTGTTTTTT.

CDR3 in amino acids: CASSQETGGSGNTIYF. For the CDR3, the DNA is TGCGCCAGCAGCCAAGAGACAGGGGGCTCTGGAAACACCATATATTTT. J is TRBJ1-3 and V is TRBV4-3; 9 bases fit TRBD1. Germline CDR1 LGHNA, CDR2 YSLEER. The CDR3 is 16 amino acids. Losses at the gene ends were 0 bases for V and 0 bases for J; bases not matched to a gene: 0.

This chain joins TRBV11-1 and TRBJ2-3, with a weak D call TRBD2 (6 bases). Per germline, CDR1 SGHAT and CDR2 FQDESV (reference sequence). V was trimmed by 3 bases and J by 2 bases, leaving 18 bases between them. The CDR3 extends over 17 amino acids. CDR3 sequence: CASSLEGIHRNTDTQYF. For the CDR3, the DNA is TGTGCCAGCAGCTTGGAGGGAATCCACAGGAACACAGATACGCAGTATTTT.

The chain links TRBV18 to TRBJ2-3; D call uncertain. V lost 0 bases and J 4 bases, leaving 11 bases between the germline ends. Germline V CDR1 and CDR2: KGHSH, LQKENI. The length of the CDR3 is 15 residues. The chain's CDR3 is CASSPPGGSPDTQYF. In DNA, the CDR3 is TGTGCCAGCTCACCACCAGGCGGATCCCCAGATACGCAGTATTTT.

The rearrangement links TRBV6-5 to TRBJ1-1; D is uncertain. The germline CDR1 and CDR2 sequences are MNHEY and SVGAGI. This CDR3 comprises 14 residues. The V end was cut by 2 bases, the J end by 0 bases, with 7 bases between. CDR3 loop: CASSYDWMNTEAFF. In nucleotides, the CDR3 is TGTGCCAGCAGTTACGATTGGATGAACACTGAAGCTTTCTTT.

The J gene is TRBJ2-3, the V gene TRBV11-1; tentative D call: TRBD1 (5 bases). CDR3 length equals 14 residues. Trimming shortened V by 6 bases and J by 0 bases, and 10 bases separated the two germline ends. Germline CDR1 and CDR2: SGHAT and FQDESV (reference sequence). In nucleotides, the CDR3 is TGTGCCAGCAGGGACATCCCTAGCACAGATACGCAGTATTTT. Amino acids: CASRDIPSTDTQYF.

The CDR3 DNA reads as TGTGCCAGCAGTGAAGCGGGCCGGGACAGGGGGGACTATGGCTACACCTTC. Amino acid sequence: CASSEAGRDRGDYGYTF. V is TRBV6-1 and J is TRBJ1-2, with TRBD1 identical over 11 bases. The V and J ends lost 0 bases and 3 bases, in that order; junction bases with no gene match: 6. There are 17 residues in the CDR3. Germline CDR1 MNHNS, CDR2 SASEGT.

This chain links TRBV12-5 with TRBJ1-1; D perhaps matches TRBD1 (5 bases). V was shortened by 4 bases and J by 1 base, with 10 bases between the two germline ends. The CDR3 consists of 14 residues. CDR1 and CDR2 from the germline V gene are LGHNT and FRNRAP. The CDR3 sequence is CASGSRDGNTEAFF. CDR3 nucleotide sequence: TGTGCTAGTGGTTCCAGGGACGGGAACACTGAAGCTTTCTTT.

This chain links TRBV5-6 with TRBJ1-2; the D is unclear. The CDR3 spans 12 residues. Germline V CDR1 and CDR2: SGHDT, YYEEEE. Between the trimmed V and J ends, which lost 0 bases and 6 bases, there was a span of 6 bases. CDR3 DNA sequence: TGTGCCAGCAGCTTGGTAGGAGATGGCTACACCTTC. As protein: CASSLVGDGYTF.

The chain recombines TRBV7-9 with TRBJ2-1; 8 nucleotides match TRBD2. CDR1 is SEHNR and CDR2 is FQNEAQ in the germline V gene (reference sequence). The V segment lost 5 bases and the J segment 10 bases; nucleotides outside the gene matches: 7. This CDR3 comprises 13 residues. CDR3 protein: CASSGSGAHEQFF. CDR3 nucleotide sequence: TGTGCCAGCAGCGGTAGCGGGGCCCACGAGCAGTTCTTC.

V is TRBV2 and J is TRBJ2-1; 9 bases are a match to TRBD2. The CDR3 is 15 residues long. Germline assignment: CDR1 SNHLY and CDR2 FYNNEI. The ends lost 6 bases at V and 4 bases at J; junction bases unmatched: 7. CDR3 DNA: TGTGCCAGCAGGGAAACTAGCGGGCTATACAATGAGCAGTTCTTC. It yields the protein CASRETSGLYNEQFF.

The rearrangement links TRBV5-1 to TRBJ1-2; 11 bases are shared with TRBD1. Germline V gene sequence: CDR1 SGHRS, CDR2 YFSETQ. V gave up 0 bases and J gave up 8 bases; unmatched junction bases: 6. CDR3 length: 15 amino acids. CDR3 bases: TGCGCCAGCAGCTTGGACGGACAGGGGGCGAAGGGCTACACCTTC. Amino acid sequence: CASSLDGQGAKGYTF.

CDR3 nucleotide sequence: TGTGCCAGCAGACCGGGGCCCGTTTTCCAGCAGTACTTC. This translates into CASRPGPVFQQYF. The rearrangement joins TRBV6-5 to TRBJ2-7; D tentatively fits TRBD1 or TRBD2 (5 bases each). CDR3 length equals 13 residues. Looked up from germline, CDR1 is MNHEY and CDR2 is SVGAGI. Trimming stripped 6 bases from V and 8 bases from J, with 17 bases between.